This TCR beta chain was sequenced in a study of blood T cell repertoires in COVID-19. This table comes from immunoSEQ multiplex PCR, and its TCRdb copy is limited to in-frame clones, with some not included. The sample includes around 82,000 clones, around nine tenths of them seen just once. This clone was counted between two and nine times. The receptor was isolated from a human donor in a cohort sampled during active COVID-19. Sequenced sample: peripheral blood.

The CDR3 loop reads CASSLAPTWRGADTQYF. CDR3 nucleotides: TGCGCCAGCAGCTTGGCCCCTACTTGGAGGGGAGCAGATACGCAGTATTTT. The chain joins TRBV5-1 to TRBJ2-3, with D perhaps matching TRBD2 (6 bases). Germline CDR1 and CDR2: SGHRS and YFSETQ. This CDR3 has 17 residues. The V end was cut by 0 bases, the J end by 4 bases, with 18 bases between.